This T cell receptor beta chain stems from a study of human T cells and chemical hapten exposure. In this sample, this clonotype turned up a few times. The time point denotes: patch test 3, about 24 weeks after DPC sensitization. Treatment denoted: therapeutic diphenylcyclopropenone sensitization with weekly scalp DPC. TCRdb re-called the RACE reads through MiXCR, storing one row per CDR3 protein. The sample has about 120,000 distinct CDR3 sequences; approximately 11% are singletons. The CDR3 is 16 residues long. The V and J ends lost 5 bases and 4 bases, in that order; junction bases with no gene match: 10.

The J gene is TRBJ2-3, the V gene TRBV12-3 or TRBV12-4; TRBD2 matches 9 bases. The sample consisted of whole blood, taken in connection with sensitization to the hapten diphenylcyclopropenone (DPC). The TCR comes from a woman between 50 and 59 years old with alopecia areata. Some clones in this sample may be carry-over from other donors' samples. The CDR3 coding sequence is TGTGCCAGCAGTCCCAGGGCGGGAGGGCCCGCAGATACGCAGTATTTT. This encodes CASSPRAGGPADTQYF.